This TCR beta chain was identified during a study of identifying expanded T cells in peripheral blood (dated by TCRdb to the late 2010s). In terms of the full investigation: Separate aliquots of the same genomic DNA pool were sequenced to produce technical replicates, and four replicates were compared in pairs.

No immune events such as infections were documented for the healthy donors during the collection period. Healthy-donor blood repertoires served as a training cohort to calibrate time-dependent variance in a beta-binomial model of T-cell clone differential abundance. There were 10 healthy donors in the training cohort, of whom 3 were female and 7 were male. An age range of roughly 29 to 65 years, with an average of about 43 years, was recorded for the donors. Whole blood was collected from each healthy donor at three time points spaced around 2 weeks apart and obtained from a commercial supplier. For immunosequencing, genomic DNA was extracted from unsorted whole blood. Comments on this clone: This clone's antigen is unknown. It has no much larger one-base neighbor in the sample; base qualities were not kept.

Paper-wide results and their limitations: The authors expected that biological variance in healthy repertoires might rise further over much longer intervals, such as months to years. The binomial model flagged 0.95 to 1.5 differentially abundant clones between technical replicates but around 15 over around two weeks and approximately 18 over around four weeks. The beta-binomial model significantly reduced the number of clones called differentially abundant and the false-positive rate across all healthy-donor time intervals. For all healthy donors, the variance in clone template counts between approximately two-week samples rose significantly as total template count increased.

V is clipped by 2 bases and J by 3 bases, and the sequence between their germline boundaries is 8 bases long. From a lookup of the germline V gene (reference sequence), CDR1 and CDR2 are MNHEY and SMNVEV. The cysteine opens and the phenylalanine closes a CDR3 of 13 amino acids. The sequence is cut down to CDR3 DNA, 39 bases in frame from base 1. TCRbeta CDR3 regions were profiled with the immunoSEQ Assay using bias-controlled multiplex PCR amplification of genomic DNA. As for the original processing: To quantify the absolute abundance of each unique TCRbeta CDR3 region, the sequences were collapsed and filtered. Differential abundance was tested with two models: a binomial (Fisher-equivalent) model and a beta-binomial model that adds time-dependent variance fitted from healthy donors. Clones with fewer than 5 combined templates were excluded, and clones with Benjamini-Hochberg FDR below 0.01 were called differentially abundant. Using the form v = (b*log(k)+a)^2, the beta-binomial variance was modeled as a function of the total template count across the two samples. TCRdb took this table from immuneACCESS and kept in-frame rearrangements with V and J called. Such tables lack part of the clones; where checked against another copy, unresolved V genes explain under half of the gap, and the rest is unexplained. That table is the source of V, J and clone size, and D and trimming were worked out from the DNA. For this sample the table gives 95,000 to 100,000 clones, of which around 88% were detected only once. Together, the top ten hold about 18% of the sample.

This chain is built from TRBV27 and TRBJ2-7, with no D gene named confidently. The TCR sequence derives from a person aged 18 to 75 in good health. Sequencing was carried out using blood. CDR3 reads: CASSLGLGYEQYF. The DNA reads TGTGCCAGCAGTTTAGGGCTAGGCTACGAGCAGTACTTC.